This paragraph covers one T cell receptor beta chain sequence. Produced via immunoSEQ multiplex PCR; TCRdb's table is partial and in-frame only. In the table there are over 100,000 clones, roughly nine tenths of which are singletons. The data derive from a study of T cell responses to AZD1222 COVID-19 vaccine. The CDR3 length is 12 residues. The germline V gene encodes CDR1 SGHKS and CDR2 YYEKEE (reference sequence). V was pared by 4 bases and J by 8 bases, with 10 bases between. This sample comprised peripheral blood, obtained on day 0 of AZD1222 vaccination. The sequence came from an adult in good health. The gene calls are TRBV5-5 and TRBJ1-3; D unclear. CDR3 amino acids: CASSLDRYTIYF. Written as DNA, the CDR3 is TGTGCCAGCAGCCTGGACCGGTACACCATATATTTT. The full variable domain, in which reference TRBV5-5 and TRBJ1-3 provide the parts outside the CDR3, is DAGVTQSPTHLIKTRGQQVTLRCSPISGHKSVSWYQQVLGQGPQFIFQYYEKEERGRGNFPDRFSARQFPNYSSELNVNALLLGDSALYLCASSLDRYTIYFGEGSWLTVV.